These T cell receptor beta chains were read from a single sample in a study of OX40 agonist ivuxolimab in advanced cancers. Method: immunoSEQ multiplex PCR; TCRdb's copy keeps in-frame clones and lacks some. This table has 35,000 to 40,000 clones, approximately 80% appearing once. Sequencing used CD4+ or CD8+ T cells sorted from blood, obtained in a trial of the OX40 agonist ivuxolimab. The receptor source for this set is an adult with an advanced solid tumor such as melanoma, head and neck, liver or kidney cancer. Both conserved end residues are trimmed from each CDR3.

AWSTGAGNEQY | 11 | NA | TRBV30
ASSLGGRTETQY | 12 | TRBJ2-5 | TRBV11-2
ASSQGTEYYEQY | 12 | TRBJ2-7 | TRBV5-4
ASSIPGKAGELF | 12 | TRBJ2-2 | TRBV6-5
ASSVGQGGTNEKLF | 14 | TRBJ1-4 | TRBV9
SVLGQARDYGYT | 12 | TRBJ1-2 | TRBV29-1
AISESTWLGYT | 11 | TRBJ1-2 | TRBV10-3
ASSKRQGPDATQY | 13 | TRBJ2-5 | TRBV7-9
ASSRLGQGFGNEQF | 14 | TRBJ2-1 | TRBV7-3
ASSVRQMNQPQH | 12 | TRBJ1-5 | TRBV10-1
ASSFGRNTDTQY | 12 | TRBJ2-3 | TRBV7-6
ASSLGTTYEQY | 11 | TRBJ2-7 | TRBV5-6
ASSRAGTDNQPQH | 13 | TRBJ1-5 | TRBV11-3
ASERRGQKTEAF | 12 | TRBJ1-1 | TRBV6-5
ASSSVRGRANNEQF | 14 | TRBJ2-1 | TRBV7-8
ASSVGDSGSLGETQY | 15 | TRBJ2-5 | TRBV9
ASSFGTAGELF | 11 | TRBJ2-2 | TRBV7-2
ASSPGTGGGDTQY | 13 | TRBJ2-3 | TRBV11-2
ASSPGQYRNQPQH | 13 | TRBJ1-5 | TRBV28
ASSPSPGNTIY | 11 | TRBJ1-3 | TRBV7-8
ASSQGSDTGYEQY | 13 | TRBJ2-7 | TRBV4-1
ASSPLGTTGSYEQY | 14 | TRBJ2-7 | TRBV7-9
ASTATGLANTGELF | 14 | TRBJ2-2 | TRBV5-1
ASSRTSGRLGADTQY | 15 | TRBJ2-3 | TRBV19
ASSFSTGNSPLH | 12 | TRBJ1-6 | TRBV7-9
ASSQVPGTYGYT | 12 | TRBJ1-2 | TRBV4-1
ASSSTGTDGKLF | 12 | TRBJ1-4 | TRBV25-1
ASSRRGRGDTEAF | 13 | TRBJ1-1 | TRBV7-2
ASSPWEQVNSPLH | 13 | TRBJ1-6 | TRBV6-5
ASSSGPTGELF | 11 | TRBJ2-2 | TRBV5-1
ASSSFGGAGANVLT | 14 | TRBJ2-6 | TRBV7-3
ASSLNWGSGSTGELF | 15 | TRBJ2-2 | TRBV11-1
ATSRPVDPGSPLH | 13 | TRBJ1-6 | TRBV15
ASSDGSWSTDTQY | 13 | TRBJ2-3 | TRBV27
ATSRDHQGAINEQF | 14 | TRBJ2-1 | TRBV15
ASSVRDTGASADTQY | 15 | TRBJ2-3 | TRBV7-2
ASSLTGYEQY | 10 | TRBJ2-7 | TRBV5-6
ASSLWETSGNEQF | 13 | TRBJ2-1 | TRBV28
ASSPRTASYNEQF | 13 | TRBJ2-1 | TRBV5-1
ASSPGGSSGANVLT | 14 | TRBJ2-6 | TRBV19
ASSFIFSSSYNSPLH | 15 | TRBJ1-6 | TRBV27
ASSPQGGGTYEQY | 13 | TRBJ2-7 | TRBV4-2
ASRTGGTNTEAF | 12 | TRBJ1-1 | TRBV7-9
ASFRGSSGSRDEQY | 14 | TRBJ2-7 | TRBV5-5
ASSYDKFSYNEQF | 13 | TRBJ2-1 | TRBV6-6
ASSFSGRNTGELF | 13 | TRBJ2-2 | TRBV7-3
ASSYSGNSADTQY | 13 | TRBJ2-3 | TRBV6-6
ASKNRWNEQF | 10 | TRBJ2-1 | TRBV19
ASSQGLAGVGTTVGGELF | 18 | TRBJ2-2 | TRBV4-3
ASSVWGLAGELSSYNEQF | 18 | TRBJ2-1 | TRBV5-1
ASSELAGGPQETQY | 14 | TRBJ2-5 | TRBV6-1
ASTDDRAGANVLT | 13 | TRBJ2-6 | TRBV19
ASSGRTEAF | 9 | TRBJ1-1 | TRBV27
ASSYGQFDEQF | 11 | TRBJ2-1 | TRBV7-9
ASSSPGVRGDTEAF | 14 | TRBJ1-1 | TRBV27
ASSSTGTSSYEQY | 13 | TRBJ2-7 | TRBV7-2
SVFRDGANTGELF | 13 | TRBJ2-2 | TRBV29-1
ASKPGLAQDNEQF | 13 | TRBJ2-1 | TRBV9
ASGFTGELF | 9 | TRBJ2-2 | TRBV12-5
ASSVAYGSNQPQH | 13 | TRBJ1-5 | TRBV9